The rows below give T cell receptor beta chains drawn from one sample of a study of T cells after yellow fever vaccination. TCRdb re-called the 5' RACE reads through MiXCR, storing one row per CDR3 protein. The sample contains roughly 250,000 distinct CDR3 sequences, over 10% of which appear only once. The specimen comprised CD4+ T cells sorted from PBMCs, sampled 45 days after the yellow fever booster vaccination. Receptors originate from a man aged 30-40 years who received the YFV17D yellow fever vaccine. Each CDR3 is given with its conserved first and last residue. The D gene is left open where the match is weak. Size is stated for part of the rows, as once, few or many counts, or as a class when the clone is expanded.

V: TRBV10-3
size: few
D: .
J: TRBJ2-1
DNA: TGTGCCATCAGTGAGTCTAGTTACAATGAGCAGTTCTTC
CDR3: CAISESSYNEQFF

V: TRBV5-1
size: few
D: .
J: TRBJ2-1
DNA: TGCGCCAGCAGCTTGGATCAGGGTGAGCAGTTCTTC
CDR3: CASSLDQGEQFF

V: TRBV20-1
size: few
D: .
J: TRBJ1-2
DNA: TGCAGTGCTCCGACAGGTTCGGGCTATGGCTACACCTTC
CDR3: CSAPTGSGYGYTF

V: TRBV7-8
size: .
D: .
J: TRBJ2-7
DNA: TGTGCCAGCAGCCCGGGACGGCTTATCCACGAGCAGTACTTC
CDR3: CASSPGRLIHEQYF

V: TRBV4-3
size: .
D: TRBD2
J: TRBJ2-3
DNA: TGCGCCAGCAGCCAGAGAGGGACTAGCGGGACGAGCACAGATACGCAGTATTTT
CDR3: CASSQRGTSGTSTDTQYF

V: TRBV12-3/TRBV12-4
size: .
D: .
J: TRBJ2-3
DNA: TGTGCCAGCAGTTTAGTGGGCGCGGGTACGCAGTATTTT
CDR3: CASSLVGAGTQYF

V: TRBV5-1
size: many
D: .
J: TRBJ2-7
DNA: TGCGCCAGCAGCCGGGGGGCGGTGGAGTCCTACGAGCAGTACTTC
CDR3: CASSRGAVESYEQYF

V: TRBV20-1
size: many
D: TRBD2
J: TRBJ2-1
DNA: TGCAGTGGTCTAGGGACTAGCGGGACCTATTACAATGAGCAGTTCTTC
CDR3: CSGLGTSGTYYNEQFF

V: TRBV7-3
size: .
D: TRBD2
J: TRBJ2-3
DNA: TGTGCCAGCAGCTTAGGGACTAGCGGGAGCTCTACGCAGTATTTT
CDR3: CASSLGTSGSSTQYF

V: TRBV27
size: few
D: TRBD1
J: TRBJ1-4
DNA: TGTGCCAGCAGCAGACAGGGTGGAGAAAAACTGTTTTTT
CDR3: CASSRQGGEKLFF

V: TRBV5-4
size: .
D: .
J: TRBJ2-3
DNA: TGTGCCAGCAGAAGAGACCGGGAGCAGAGAACAGATACGCAGTATTTT
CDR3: CASRRDREQRTDTQYF

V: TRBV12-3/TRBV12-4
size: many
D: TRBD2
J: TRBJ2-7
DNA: TGTGCCAGCAGTGATCCCGGGACTAGCGGGACCGCGAAGCAGTACTTC
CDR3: CASSDPGTSGTAKQYF

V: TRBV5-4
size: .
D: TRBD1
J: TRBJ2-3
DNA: TGTGCCAGCAGTCATGGGACAGGGAACACAGATACGCAGTATTTT
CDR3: CASSHGTGNTDTQYF

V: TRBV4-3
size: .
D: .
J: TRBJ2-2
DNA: TGCGCCAGCAGCCACCACGGGGCCTCGGGCGGGGAGCTGTTTTTT
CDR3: CASSHHGASGGELFF

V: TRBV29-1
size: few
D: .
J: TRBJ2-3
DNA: TGCAGCGTTGGAGGTAGCGGATACACAGATACGCAGTATTTT
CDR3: CSVGGSGYTDTQYF

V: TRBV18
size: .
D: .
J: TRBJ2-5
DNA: TGTGCCAGCTCACCACTTGCGGATCTGCGGGAGACCCAGTACTTC
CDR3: CASSPLADLRETQYF

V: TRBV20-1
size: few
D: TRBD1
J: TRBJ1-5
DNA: TGCAGTGCTCGAGTTGGACAGGCCACCAATCAGCCCCAGCATTTT
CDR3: CSARVGQATNQPQHF

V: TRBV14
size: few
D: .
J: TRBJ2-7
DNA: TGTGCCAGCAGCCAAGGCCACTACGAGCAGTACTTC
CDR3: CASSQGHYEQYF

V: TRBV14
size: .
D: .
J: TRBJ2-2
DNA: TGTGCCAGCAGCCAGCAGTTTGCCGGGGAGCTGTTTTTT
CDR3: CASSQQFAGELFF

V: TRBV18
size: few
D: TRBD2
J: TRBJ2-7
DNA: TGTGCCAGCTCACCCAAGCGGGGCACCTACGAGCAGTACTTC
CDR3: CASSPKRGTYEQYF

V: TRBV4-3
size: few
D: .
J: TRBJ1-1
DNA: TGCGCCAGCAGCCAAGATCGGGGGAGTGAAGCTTTCTTT
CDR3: CASSQDRGSEAFF

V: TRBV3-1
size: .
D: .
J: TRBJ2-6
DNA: TGTGCCAGCAGCCTCCAAATTGGACCCTCTGGGGCCAACGTCCTGACTTTC
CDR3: CASSLQIGPSGANVLTF

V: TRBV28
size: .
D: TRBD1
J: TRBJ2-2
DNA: TGTGCCAGCAGTCCGTTCCGTGGGACAGGGCCTACCGGGGAGCTGTTTTTT
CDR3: CASSPFRGTGPTGELFF

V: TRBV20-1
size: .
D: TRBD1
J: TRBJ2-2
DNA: TGCAGTGCGACAGGGGCTCTCAGGGGACCCGGGGAGCTGTTTTTT
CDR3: CSATGALRGPGELFF

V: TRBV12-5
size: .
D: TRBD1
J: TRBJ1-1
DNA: TGTGCTAGTGGTTTGCCCCGGACAGGGAACACTGAAGCTTTCTTT
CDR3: CASGLPRTGNTEAFF

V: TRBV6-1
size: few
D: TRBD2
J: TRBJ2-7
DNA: TGTGCCAGCAAGGGACTAGCGGAGCGTTACGAGCAGTACTTC
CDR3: CASKGLAERYEQYF

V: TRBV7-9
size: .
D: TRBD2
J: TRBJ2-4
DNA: TGTGCCAGCAGCACCCGACTAGCGGGAGGGCCGTTTGGGGACGGACTAGCCAAAAACATTCAGTACTTC
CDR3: CASSTRLAGGPFGDGLAKNIQYF

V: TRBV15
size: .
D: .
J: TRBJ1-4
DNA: TGTGCCACCAGCAGACCGCCCGCGGAAAAACTGTTTTTT
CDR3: CATSRPPAEKLFF

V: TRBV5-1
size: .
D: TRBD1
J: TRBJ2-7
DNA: TGCGCCAGCAGCTTGGCAGGGGGCGGTGAGTACGAGCAGTACTTC
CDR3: CASSLAGGGEYEQYF

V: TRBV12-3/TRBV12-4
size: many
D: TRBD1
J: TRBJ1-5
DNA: TGTGCCAGCAGCAGACAGGGCCACAATCAGCCCCAGCATTTT
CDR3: CASSRQGHNQPQHF

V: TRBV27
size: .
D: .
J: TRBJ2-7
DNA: TGTGCCAGCAGTAATGTGGGGGGCGCGGAGGAGCAGTACTTC
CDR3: CASSNVGGAEEQYF

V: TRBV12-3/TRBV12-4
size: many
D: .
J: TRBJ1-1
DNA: TGTGCCAGCTCACAGGGTGTAAACACTGAAGCTTTCTTT
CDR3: CASSQGVNTEAFF

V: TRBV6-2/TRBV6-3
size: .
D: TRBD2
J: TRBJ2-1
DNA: TGTGCCAGTCTAGCGGGGCCCTACAATCAGCAGTTCTTC
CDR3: CASLAGPYNQQFF